One and the same sample provided the 29 T cell receptor beta chains below, sequenced in a study of PD-L1 blockade in urothelial cancer. Clones were sequenced by immunoSEQ multiplex PCR, and TCRdb holds only the in-frame ones, with some missing. The sample lists under 50,000 clones, roughly 90% occurring once. Time point noted: peripheral blood 6 weeks after treatment start. The input for sequencing was PBMCs, taken around atezolizumab (anti-PD-L1) treatment. The receptors were sampled from a man aged 55 to 70 with urothelial cancer.

The V gene is TRBV10-2, the J gene TRBJ1-1; TRBD1 might be the D (6 bases). Trimming took 0 bases from V and 5 from J, leaving 13 bases between them. CDR3 length: 15 amino acids. The V gene's germline CDR1 is WSHSY and CDR2 SAAADI. The CDR3 DNA is TGCGCCAGCAGTGAGTCGCCGGGACAAATAACTGAAGCTTTCTTT. Translation: CASSESPGQITEAFF.

The genes are TRBV19 and TRBJ2-7, with 11 nucleotides matching TRBD2. J lost 0 bases, V lost 6 bases, and 4 bases had no gene match. CDR3 size: 15 residues. CDR1 LNHDA and CDR2 SQIVND come from the germline V gene (reference sequence). CDR3 protein: CASREGTSGSYEQYF. The CDR3 DNA sequence: TGTGCCAGTAGGGAGGGGACTAGCGGCTCCTACGAGCAGTACTTC. The variable domain in full, completed from reference TRBV19 and TRBJ2-7, reads DGGITQSPKYLFRKEGQNVTLSCEQNLNHDAMYWYRQDPGQGLRLIYYSQIVNDFQKGDIAEGYSVSREKKESFPLTVTSAQKNPTAFYLCASREGTSGSYEQYFGPGTRLTVT.

The V gene is TRBV10-1, the J gene TRBJ2-7, with D possibly matching TRBD1 (5 bases). CDR3 length equals 14 residues. V lost 2 bases and J lost 4, with 12 bases in between. Germline V gene lookup returns CDR1 WNHNN and CDR2 SYGVQD (reference sequence). The CDR3 bases are TGCGCCAGCAGTGAGCAAGGGGTATCTTACGAGCAGTACTTC. Translating gives CASSEQGVSYEQYF.

This chain uses TRBV7-8 with TRBJ1-2; possible D gene TRBD1, 5 bases. The CDR3 is made up of 15 amino acids. Trimming removed 2 bases at V and 4 bases at J, with 14 bases between. In germline, CDR1 is SGHVS, CDR2 FQNEAQ. The DNA of the CDR3 is TGTGCCAGCAGCTTACGTCGGGGGTCGCCCTATGGCTACACCTTC. Residues: CASSLRRGSPYGYTF. Combining the CDR3 with reference TRBV7-8 and TRBJ1-2 gives the whole variable domain GAGVSQSPRYKVAKRGQDVALRCDPISGHVSLFWYQQALGQGPEFLTYFQNEAQLDKSGLPSDRFFAERPEGSVSTLKIQRTQQEDSAVYLCASSLRRGSPYGYTFGSGTRLTVV.

The chain combines TRBV7-2 with TRBJ2-1, with TRBD2 as a possible D gene (6 bases). In germline, CDR1 is SGHTA, CDR2 FQGNSA. V was cut by 2 bases and J by 9 bases, with 17 bases left in between. This CDR3 contains 15 residues. CDR3 residues: CASSLTWGIGGEQFF. Written as DNA, the CDR3 is TGTGCCAGCAGCTTAACTTGGGGGATCGGGGGTGAGCAGTTCTTC.

The V call is TRBV19, the J call TRBJ2-7, with 9 bases aligning to TRBD1. In germline, CDR1 is LNHDA, CDR2 SQIVND (reference sequence). V was clipped by 5 bases and J by 3 bases; unmatched bases: 8. This CDR3 is 15 amino acids long. The CDR3 region is CASSPLSDRGYEQYF. CDR3 DNA: TGTGCCAGTAGTCCCCTCTCGGACAGGGGCTACGAGCAGTACTTC.

The chain employs TRBV11-3 and TRBJ2-3, with D possibly being TRBD2 (5 bases). CDR1 is SGHNT, CDR2 YENEEA, per germline. This CDR3 is 14 amino acids long. The V and J ends lost 1 base and 2 bases respectively, with 7 bases between them. The CDR3 nucleotides read TGTGCCAGCAGCTTAGGGGAGAACACAGATACGCAGTATTTT. Amino acid sequence: CASSLGENTDTQYF.

The rearrangement uses TRBV5-4 and TRBJ2-2, with TRBD2 identical over 8 bases. The CDR3 is 16 amino acids. V dropped 4 bases and J dropped 4; count of bases not matched to a gene: 9. CDR1 is SGHNT, CDR2 YYREEE, per germline (reference sequence). CDR3 residues: CASSDGTSGFTGELFF. CDR3 sequence (DNA): TGTGCCAGCAGCGACGGCACTAGCGGTTTCACCGGGGAGCTGTTTTTT.

This clone was detected a few times. The chain recombines TRBV10-3 with TRBJ1-5, with D hard to call. Germline-derived CDR1 and CDR2 are ENHRY and SYGVKD. CDR3 size: 13 residues. V was clipped by 2 bases and J by 3 bases, with 5 bases between them. The CDR3 DNA reads as TGTGCCATCAGTGAGACAAACAATCAGCCCCAGCATTTT. Encoded protein: CAISETNNQPQHF.

The gene calls are TRBV9 and TRBJ1-1, with TRBD1 as a possible D gene (6 bases). From germline, CDR1 is SGDLS and CDR2 YYNGEE. Trimming shortened V by 2 bases and J by 1 base, and 27 bases separated the two germline ends. This CDR3 has 20 residues. CDR3 in amino acids: CASSVYPTGTRSGGNTEAFF. The CDR3 nucleotides are TGTGCCAGCAGCGTCTACCCAACCGGGACACGCTCCGGAGGGAACACTGAAGCTTTCTTT.

This rearrangement joins TRBV30 to TRBJ2-2, with TRBD2 matching 9 bases. The CDR3 covers 16 residues. CDR1 and CDR2 (germline): GTSNPN, SVGIG (reference sequence). V shed 3 bases, J shed 1 base, and the junction held 6 bases outside the gene matches. This CDR3 is CAWRIAGAVNTGELFF. The CDR3 DNA follows: TGTGCCTGGAGGATAGCGGGGGCCGTGAACACCGGGGAGCTGTTTTTT.

CDR3 DNA sequence: TGCGCCAGCAGCTTCACGACAGGGGTGGAACCTCGCGGTGGCTACACCTTC. Translated, it gives CASSFTTGVEPRGGYTF. The rearrangement uses TRBV5-1 and TRBJ1-2; 8 nucleotides match TRBD1. Germline V lookup: CDR1 SGHRS, CDR2 YFSETQ. The CDR3 extends over 17 amino acids. Germline trimming cut 2 bases from V and 7 bases from J; bases unmatched to any gene: 16.

V is TRBV18 and J is TRBJ1-1; 7 bases are shared with TRBD1. Germline CDR1 KGHSH, CDR2 LQKENI. CDR3 length: 14 residues. Losses at the gene ends were 5 bases for V and 5 bases for J; bases not matched to a gene: 8. CDR3 nucleotides: TGTGCCAGCTCAACAACAGGGGTAGAGACTGAAGCTTTCTTT. Translated, it gives CASSTTGVETEAFF.

This chain joins TRBV28 and TRBJ1-1, with D possibly TRBD1 on 5 matching bases. Germline loops: CDR1 MDHEN, CDR2 SYDVKM. Trimming removed 6 bases from V and 4 bases from J, with 12 bases in between. This CDR3 has 13 amino acids. The CDR3 reads CASSYRRGTEAFF. The CDR3 DNA follows: TGTGCCAGCAGCTACAGGCGGGGCACTGAAGCTTTCTTT. Using reference TRBV28 and TRBJ1-1 for the parts outside the CDR3, the full variable domain is DVKVTQSSRYLVKRTGEKVFLECVQDMDHENMFWYRQDPGLGLRLIYFSYDVKMKEKGDIPEGYSVSREKKERFSLILESASTNQTSMYLCASSYRRGTEAFFGQGTRLTVV.

This chain links TRBV4-3 with TRBJ2-1; TRBD1 aligns across 7 bases. V shed 1 base and J 10 bases; nucleotides not matched to a gene: 10. The CDR3 is made up of 15 amino acids. Per the germline V gene, CDR1 is LGHNA and CDR2 is YSLEER. The CDR3 reads CASSQGLRGRGEQFF. CDR3 in DNA: TGCGCCAGCAGCCAAGGATTGAGGGGGCGCGGCGAGCAGTTCTTC.

This chain joins TRBV10-3 and TRBJ1-3, with TRBD1 matching 8 bases. In germline, CDR1 is ENHRY, CDR2 SYGVKD. CDR3 length equals 15 residues. V was pared by 5 bases and J by 2 bases, with 5 bases of the junction left unmatched. In nucleotides, the CDR3 is TGTGCCATCAGTACCACGGACAGGGCTGGAAACACCATATATTTT. Translation gives CAISTTDRAGNTIYF.

A remark on this clone: The junction differs from germline at one of its ends, possibly a read error. This chain links TRBV19 with TRBJ1-4; D unclear. There are 14 residues in the CDR3. Germline loops: CDR1 LNHDA, CDR2 SQIVND (reference sequence). In DNA, the CDR3 is TGTGCGAGTAAAAGGAGTGCAACTAATGAAAAACTGTTTTTT. It yields the protein CASKRSATNEKLFF.

The chain is built from TRBV30 and TRBJ1-1; D unresolved. With 5 bases removed from V and 6 bases from J, the gap between germline ends came to 16 bases. The length of the CDR3 is 13 residues. Germline V gene lookup returns CDR1 GTSNPN and CDR2 SVGIG (reference sequence). The CDR3 nucleotides read TGTGCCTGGGACGGGGAGGGAAGTCCTGAAGCTTTCTTT. It translates to CAWDGEGSPEAFF.

The chain employs TRBV7-9 and TRBJ2-2, with D maybe TRBD1 (6 bases). Trimming removed 5 bases from V and 0 bases from J, with 13 bases in between. Looked up from germline, CDR1 is SEHNR and CDR2 is FQNEAQ (reference sequence). The CDR3 is made up of 16 amino acids. In DNA form, the CDR3 reads TGTGCCAGCAGCCTAGTAGGACAGACGAACACCGGGGAGCTGTTTTTT. Amino acids: CASSLVGQTNTGELFF.

This clone has only one observation. CDR3 amino acids: CASRQQVHQETQYF. DNA for the CDR3: TGTGCCAGCAGACAACAGGTCCACCAAGAGACCCAGTACTTC. The chain carries TRBV6-5 and TRBJ2-5; D perhaps matches TRBD1 (5 bases). Germline values: CDR1 MNHEY, CDR2 SVGAGI. V gave up 6 bases and J gave up 0 bases, with 11 bases separating them. This CDR3 has 14 amino acids.

The J gene is TRBJ1-2, the V gene TRBV5-1, with 7 bases lining up with TRBD1. This CDR3 has 16 residues. The junction had 13 bases not matched to a gene; V was cut back by 1 base and J by 7 bases. CDR1 and CDR2 from the germline V gene are SGHRS and YFSETQ. This CDR3 reads CASSLKVIGGLGGYTF. DNA of the CDR3: TGCGCCAGCAGCTTGAAGGTCATAGGGGGCCTTGGTGGCTACACCTTC.

The V gene is TRBV30, the J gene TRBJ2-1, with 7 bases matching TRBD1. There are 16 residues in the CDR3. With V trimmed by 6 bases and J by 10 bases, 21 bases remained unmatched. The V gene's germline CDR1 is GTSNPN and CDR2 SVGIG (reference sequence). The CDR3: CACPRGPTGDVGEQFF. The DNA for the CDR3 is TGTGCCTGCCCACGTGGCCCTACAGGGGACGTGGGGGAGCAGTTCTTC.

The chain links TRBV5-1 to TRBJ1-2; tentatively, D is TRBD1 (5 bases). The ends were cut back, 0 bases at V and 3 bases at J, with 12 bases in the middle. The CDR3 has 15 residues. Germline V gene sequence: CDR1 SGHRS, CDR2 YFSETQ. The CDR3 loop is CASSLGQMDDYGYTF. CDR3 in DNA: TGCGCCAGCAGCTTGGGACAGATGGATGACTATGGCTACACCTTC. Drawing the rest from reference TRBV5-1 and TRBJ1-2, the complete variable domain is KAGVTQTPRYLIKTRGQQVTLSCSPISGHRSVSWYQQTPGQGLQFLFEYFSETQRNKGNFPGRFSGRQFSNSRSEMNVSTLELGDSALYLCASSLGQMDDYGYTFGSGTRLTVV.

V and J are TRBV28 and TRBJ1-4; 8 positions agree with TRBD1. V lost 5 bases and J lost 2; bases outside the gene matches: 7. The CDR3 is made up of 16 amino acids. The V gene's germline CDR1 is MDHEN and CDR2 SYDVKM. CDR3 bases: TGTGCCAGCAGTGCAGGGGGCGTCACCACTAATGAAAAACTGTTTTTT. Residues: CASSAGGVTTNEKLFF.

The rearrangement links TRBV6-6 to TRBJ1-5; 9 bases map to TRBD1. The CDR3 covers 14 residues. Germline V lookup: CDR1 MNHNY, CDR2 SVGAGI (reference sequence). The trim removed 6 bases at V and 10 bases at J, leaving 10 bases unmatched. The CDR3 nucleotides read TGTGCCAGCAGAAGCGGGACAGGGCTGATCCCCCAGCATTTT. Amino acid sequence: CASRSGTGLIPQHF.

The CDR3 DNA reads TGTGCCAGCAAGGGGGACAGGGGCGGCAATCAGCCCCAGCATTTT. Its translation is CASKGDRGGNQPQHF. This chain joins TRBV2 and TRBJ1-5, with 10 bases matching TRBD1. CDR1 is SNHLY, CDR2 FYNNEI, per germline. With 7 bases clipped from V and 2 bases from J, the junction kept 5 bases outside the gene matches. The CDR3 is 15 amino acids.

The V call is TRBV2, the J call TRBJ1-5; 7 bases agree with TRBD1. This CDR3 spans 13 amino acids. The junction had 1 base not matched to a gene; V was cut back by 6 bases and J by 2 bases. Per germline, CDR1 SNHLY and CDR2 FYNNEI. The CDR3 spells CASSGQGNQPQHF. The CDR3 DNA sequence: TGTGCCAGCAGCGGACAGGGCAATCAGCCCCAGCATTTT.

This clone was found once. V usage is TRBV10-3 and J usage is TRBJ1-2; TRBD1 matches at 12 bases. CDR3 length: 18 residues. Germline-derived CDR1 and CDR2 are ENHRY and SYGVKD. V dropped 5 bases and J dropped 3; count of bases not matched to a gene: 13. CDR3 coding DNA: TGTGCCATCAGTCGGGACAGGGGGCGCGCACTCCCTGACTATGGCTACACCTTC. The encoded protein is CAISRDRGRALPDYGYTF.

The V gene is TRBV6-5, the J gene TRBJ2-2; D might be TRBD2 (5 bases). The CDR3 totals 12 residues. V dropped 5 bases and J dropped 4 bases, with 5 bases sitting between them. Looked up from germline, CDR1 is MNHEY and CDR2 is SVGAGI. For the CDR3, the DNA is TGTGCCAGCAGTCGGGGCACCGGGGAGCTGTTTTTT. Its protein is CASSRGTGELFF.